One and the same sample provided the 28 T cell receptor beta chains below, sequenced in a study of early T cells in non-severe SARS-CoV-2 infection. TCRdb reprocessed the 5' RACE reads with MiXCR, giving one entry per CDR3 protein. The sample includes around 34,000 distinct CDR3 sequences, about 5% seen only once; the top ten take roughly 17%. Sequencing was done on a sample of whole blood. The receptors originated from an adult who was a healthcare worker with PCR-confirmed SARS-CoV-2 infection or an uninfected control (not recorded which).

The V and J genes are TRBV7-6 and TRBJ2-2, with D possibly TRBD2 on 6 matching bases. The V and J ends lost 5 bases and 8 bases respectively, with 18 bases between them. Germline CDR1 and CDR2: SGHVS and FNYEAQ. The CDR3 has 15 residues. In DNA form, the CDR3 reads TGTGCCAGCAGCCCCGGGACTGGCCCGTGGGGGGAGCTGTTTTTT. It codes for CASSPGTGPWGELFF.

There are a few counts of this clonotype. The chain joins TRBV5-1 to TRBJ2-6; no reliable D call. V dropped 4 bases and J dropped 1 base, with 9 bases sitting between them. CDR1 SGHRS and CDR2 YFSETQ come from the germline V gene. This CDR3 is built from 15 residues. CDR3 amino acids: CASSPQASGANVLTF. CDR3 in DNA: TGCGCCAGCAGCCCCCAGGCTTCTGGGGCCAACGTCCTGACTTTC.

The chain carries TRBV7-9 and TRBJ2-2, with 9 bases fitting TRBD1. This CDR3 spans 16 amino acids. Germline lookup yields CDR1 SEHNR and CDR2 FQNEAQ (reference sequence). Trimming cost V 4 bases and J 2 bases; bases outside gene matches: 5. In nucleotides, the CDR3 is TGTGCCAGCAGCTCCTGGACAGGGGTTAACACCGGGGAGCTGTTTTTT. Translated: CASSSWTGVNTGELFF.

This chain links TRBV5-5 with TRBJ1-2, with TRBD1 as a possible D gene (5 bases). Germline V gives CDR1 SGHKS, CDR2 YYEKEE (reference sequence). Trimming removed 3 bases at V and 7 bases at J, with 13 bases between. This CDR3 contains 13 residues. The CDR3 loop is CASSSRDEIGYTF. CDR3 coding DNA: TGTGCCAGCAGCTCGAGGGACGAGATTGGCTACACCTTC.

This clonotype was observed many times. The gene calls are TRBV14 and TRBJ1-3; D call uncertain. Trimming took off 4 bases at V and 0 bases at J, with 10 bases between the two ends. The germline CDR1 and CDR2 sequences are SGHDN and FVKESK. CDR3 length equals 15 residues. This CDR3 is CASSPTRSSGNTIYF. CDR3 nucleotide sequence: TGTGCCAGCAGCCCGACAAGGAGCTCTGGAAACACCATATATTTT.

This clonotype was observed a few times. The V gene is TRBV10-3, the J gene TRBJ1-5; TRBD1 matches 7 bases. Germline values: CDR1 ENHRY, CDR2 SYGVKD. V was clipped by 10 bases and J by 4 bases; unmatched bases: 10. This CDR3 region has 14 residues. CDR3 DNA sequence: TGTGCCACCAGGGAGGGGGCGCGGAATCAGCCCCAGCATTTT. This codes for CATREGARNQPQHF.

This clonotype was seen repeatedly, ten times or more. The V gene is TRBV12-3 or TRBV12-4, the J gene TRBJ2-5; TRBD1 matches at 8 bases. V shed 5 bases and J 5 bases; nucleotides not matched to a gene: 10. This CDR3 is built from 15 residues. The CDR3 DNA sequence: TGTGCCAGCAGTCCGACGACAGGGGAAATGGAGACCCAGTACTTC. Translation: CASSPTTGEMETQYF.

The sample holds many counts of this clonotype. The CDR3 DNA sequence: TGTGCCTGGAGCTGGAGGCCTCACACTGAAGCTTTCTTT. Its protein is CAWSWRPHTEAFF. The genes are TRBV30 and TRBJ1-1; D uncertain. CDR1 is GTSNPN, CDR2 SVGIG, per germline (reference sequence). V lost 3 bases, J lost 3 bases, and 11 bases lay in between. CDR3 length: 13 amino acids.

This clonotype was recorded many times. The chain uses TRBV12-3 or TRBV12-4 and TRBJ2-3; D possibly corresponds to TRBD1 (5 bases). V lost 7 bases and J 6 bases, leaving 14 bases between the germline ends. The CDR3 consists of 13 residues. CDR3 in amino acids: CASTLTGADTQYF. Written as DNA, the CDR3 is TGTGCCAGCACCTTAACTGGGGCGGATACGCAGTATTTT.

The gene calls are TRBV7-3 and TRBJ2-3, with D perhaps assigned TRBD1 or TRBD2 (6 bases each). Per germline, CDR1 SGHTA and CDR2 FQGTGA. CDR3 size: 14 residues. V lost 1 base and J lost 4, with 9 bases in between. CDR3 sequence: CASSLRGGSDTQYF. CDR3 DNA sequence: TGTGCCAGCAGCTTAAGAGGGGGGTCAGATACGCAGTATTTT.

This clonotype appeared once. A read error is possible here, since a much larger clone lies one base away. The gene calls are TRBV9 and TRBJ2-7; D is unresolved. Germline V CDR1 and CDR2: SGDLS, YYNGEE. This CDR3 has 16 residues. The CDR3 DNA sequence: TGTGCCAGCAGCGTAGTAAGTATAATCGGGTCCTACGAGCAGAACTTC. Protein: CASSVVSIIGSYEQNF.

This clonotype showed up many times. This CDR3 reads CSGHRGPSETQYF. The CDR3 DNA reads as TGCAGCGGGCACAGGGGGCCGAGTGAGACCCAGTACTTC. V usage is TRBV29-1 and J usage is TRBJ2-5; 9 bases align to TRBD1. This CDR3 is built from 13 residues. Unmatched junction bases numbered 8, after V lost 7 bases and J lost 5 bases. Germline CDR1 is SQVTM and CDR2 is ANQGSEA.

This chain links TRBV30 with TRBJ1-6, with D maybe TRBD1 (5 bases). CDR3 length equals 13 residues. V dropped 4 bases and J dropped 2 bases, with 6 bases sitting between them. Germline CDR1 is GTSNPN and CDR2 is SVGIG (reference sequence). The CDR3 reads CAWKGPYNSPLHF. CDR3 DNA: TGTGCCTGGAAGGGACCCTATAATTCACCCCTCCACTTT.

This clonotype was observed many times. J is TRBJ2-5 and V is TRBV30; TRBD1 agrees at 7 bases. The CDR3 has 13 residues. Losses at the gene ends were 0 bases for V and 4 bases for J; bases not matched to a gene: 2. Germline V gene data show CDR1 as GTSNPN and CDR2 as SVGIG (reference sequence). The CDR3 sequence is CAWSVTGVETQYF. The CDR3 DNA reads as TGTGCCTGGAGTGTAACAGGGGTAGAGACCCAGTACTTC.

This clonotype was detected ten times or more. As DNA, the CDR3 is TGCGCCAGCAGCTTTACAGACACCGGGGAGCTGTTTTTT. Translating gives CASSFTDTGELFF. This chain uses TRBV5-1 with TRBJ2-2, with D hard to call. There are 13 residues in the CDR3. V shed 2 bases and J shed 3 bases, with 5 bases lying between them. CDR1 and CDR2 (germline): SGHRS, YFSETQ.

This clonotype was recorded at least ten times. The genes are TRBV7-2 and TRBJ1-3; tentative D call: TRBD1 (5 bases). The CDR3 is 16 residues long. Looked up from germline, CDR1 is SGHTA and CDR2 is FQGNSA. Trimming pared 1 base from V and 1 base from J, leaving 11 bases between. The DNA of the CDR3 is TGTGCCAGCAGCTTAGGAGGGGAAGGATCTGGAAACACCATATATTTT. Protein product: CASSLGGEGSGNTIYF.

This clonotype appeared many times. This rearrangement joins TRBV18 to TRBJ1-1; D is unresolved. V lost 2 bases and J lost 10, with 11 bases in between. CDR3 length: 12 amino acids. Germline lookup yields CDR1 KGHSH and CDR2 LQKENI. The CDR3 DNA sequence: TGTGCCAGCTCACCAGATTCGCGGGGAGCTTTCTTT. As protein: CASSPDSRGAFF.

The chain carries TRBV14 and TRBJ2-3; D unresolved. The CDR3 is 15 amino acids. The V end lost 1 base, the J end lost 8 bases, and 16 bases lay between the germline ends. The germline V gene has CDR1 SGHDN and CDR2 FVKESK. The CDR3 DNA is TGTGCCAGCAGCCAAGCAGTATTCCGCCCGGCTACGCAGTATTTT. Its protein is CASSQAVFRPATQYF.

This clonotype was found a few times. J is TRBJ1-2 and V is TRBV2, with D possibly TRBD1 on 5 matching bases. The germline CDR1 and CDR2 sequences are SNHLY and FYNNEI. Trimming removed 6 bases from V and 2 bases from J, with 13 bases in between. CDR3 length: 14 residues. CDR3 coding DNA: TGTGCCAGCAGGGCGACCGGGGGAAACTATGGCTACACCTTC. Encoded protein: CASRATGGNYGYTF.

Many counts were recorded for this clonotype. V usage is TRBV7-8 and J usage is TRBJ2-5; no clear D gene. Deletions cut 10 bases from V and 4 bases from J, with 16 bases between. CDR3 length: 13 residues. CDR1 is SGHVS and CDR2 is FQNEAQ in the germline V gene. CDR3 residues: CATPGPTGETQYF. The CDR3 region has the DNA TGTGCCACCCCCGGCCCGACGGGAGAGACCCAGTACTTC.

There are many counts of this clonotype. V usage is TRBV7-6 and J usage is TRBJ2-1; D not resolved. V was shortened by 2 bases and J by 8 bases, with 7 bases between the two germline ends. Germline lookup yields CDR1 SGHVS and CDR2 FNYEAQ. CDR3 length: 12 residues. CDR3 amino acids: CASSLFRDEQFF. As DNA, the CDR3 is TGTGCCAGCAGCTTATTTAGGGATGAGCAGTTCTTC.

This clonotype was detected ten times or more. DNA of the CDR3: TGTGCCAGCAGCCCGACCGGGGTTTACGAGCAGTACTTC. Protein sequence: CASSPTGVYEQYF. The chain combines TRBV3-1 with TRBJ2-7; perhaps TRBD2 as D (5 bases). The germline V and J ends were trimmed by 4 bases and 4 bases, with 11 bases remaining between them. This CDR3 is built from 13 residues. The germline CDR1 and CDR2 sequences are LGHDT and YNNKEL (reference sequence).

This sequence joins TRBV6-6 and TRBJ2-3, with 10 bases lining up with TRBD1. Germline-derived CDR1 and CDR2 are MNHNY and SVGAGI (reference sequence). The CDR3 is 15 residues long. With V trimmed by 6 bases and J by 5 bases, 8 bases remained unmatched. The chain's CDR3 is CASSTGTGAVDTQYF. CDR3 in DNA: TGTGCCAGCAGCACCGGGACAGGGGCGGTAGATACGCAGTATTTT.

This clonotype was observed at least ten times. The V call is TRBV18, the J call TRBJ1-2; D perhaps matches TRBD1 (5 bases). The CDR3 totals 13 residues. Germline V CDR1 and CDR2: KGHSH, LQKENI. V lost 4 bases, J lost 2 bases, and 8 bases lay in between. This chain's CDR3 is CASSLTENYGYTF. CDR3 nucleotides: TGTGCCAGCTCACTGACAGAGAACTATGGCTACACCTTC.

The table lists this clonotype with many counts. This rearrangement joins TRBV4-2 to TRBJ2-1, with TRBD1 matching over 7 bases. V lost 0 bases to trimming and J lost 0 bases; unmatched junction nucleotides: 2. The CDR3 length is 16 residues. Germline CDR1 LGHNA, CDR2 YNFKEQ. CDR3 sequence: CASSQEGDSSYNEQFF. DNA of the CDR3: TGTGCCAGCAGCCAAGAAGGGGACAGCTCCTACAATGAGCAGTTCTTC.

This clonotype came up many times. V gene TRBV29-1 combines with J gene TRBJ2-3, with a weak D call TRBD1 (5 bases). Germline V gene data show CDR1 as SQVTM and CDR2 as ANQGSEA. The V end lost 3 bases, the J end lost 6 bases, and 13 bases lay between the germline ends. The CDR3 spans 13 residues. CDR3 sequence reads: CSVDRENGDTQYF. In DNA form, the CDR3 reads TGCAGCGTTGACAGGGAAAACGGGGATACGCAGTATTTT.

V usage is TRBV7-2 and J usage is TRBJ1-4; D is perhaps TRBD1 (5 bases). The germline gives CDR1 SGHTA, CDR2 FQGNSA. This CDR3 contains 13 residues. Trimming removed 3 bases from V and 8 bases from J, with 10 bases in between. Here the CDR3 reads CASSFAGGEKLFF. In DNA form, the CDR3 reads TGTGCCAGCAGCTTCGCGGGGGGAGAAAAACTGTTTTTT.

This clonotype has at least ten counts. The CDR3 spells CASSLRGGQETQYF. The CDR3 DNA is TGTGCCAGCAGTTTACGTGGGGGCCAAGAGACCCAGTACTTC. The gene calls are TRBV12-3 or TRBV12-4 and TRBJ2-5; D is perhaps TRBD1 or TRBD2 (5 bases each). With 2 bases removed from V and 1 base from J, the gap between germline ends came to 8 bases. CDR3 length: 14 residues.